The clone carrying this T cell receptor beta chain was detected only a few times. The sample originates from a study of T cells in Graves' hyperthyroidism and ophthalmopathy. Study at large: Prior to any treatment, at the point of initial diagnosis, peripheral blood was collected.

The study excluded patients with uncontrolled infection, other autoimmune disease, pregnancy or lactation. Trimming took 7 bases from V and 4 from J, leaving 14 bases between them. CDR3 length equals 14 residues. The V gene's germline CDR1 is SEHNR and CDR2 FQNEAQ (reference sequence). Template material for amplifying TCR beta CDR3 regions consisted of RNA transcripts. HTBI primers were employed in a first-round RT-PCR of the TCR CDR3. TCRdb itself ran the multiplex PCR reads through MiXCR, one entry per CDR3 protein. The sample lists fewer than 650,000 distinct CDR3 sequences; around 14% were seen once.

This clonotype was sampled from a woman younger than 30 with Graves' ophthalmopathy. Sample: blood. This sequence joins TRBV7-9 and TRBJ2-1; D unclear. The CDR3 protein is CASISEEGYNEQFF. The DNA of the CDR3 is TGTGCCAGCATCTCGGAAGAAGGGTACAATGAGCAGTTCTTC. The full variable domain, its missing parts supplied by reference TRBV7-9 and TRBJ2-1, is DTGVSQNPRHKITKRGQNVTFRCDPISEHNRLYWYRQTLGQGPEFLTYFQNEAQLEKSRLLSDRFSAERPKGSFSTLEIQRTEQGDSAMYLCASISEEGYNEQFFGPGTRLTVL.